This T cell receptor beta chain was identified in a study of CD8+CD57+ T cells in acquired aplastic anemia (dated by TCRdb to the late 2010s). The study in broad terms: A mean of roughly 2.9 ug of DNA, ranging from roughly 0.2 to 30 ug, was extracted from sorted CD4+ and CD8+ cells. A CD8+CD57+ expansion meant a frequency higher than the mean frequency seen in healthy subjects.

This clonotype was detected many times. Its cognate antigen has yet to be identified. No much larger clonotype is one base removed from it; base qualities were not supplied. Flow cytometry had shown CD8+CD57+ cell expansion in the patients selected for sequencing. Every patient had a diagnosis of severe acquired aplastic anemia based on International Study of Aplastic Anemia and Agranulocytosis and Camitta criteria. No patient had received any therapy when blood was sampled. In the study, sorted CD4+ and CD8+ blood T cells from patients with severe aplastic anemia and from healthy subjects underwent deep sequencing of TCR repertoires. Patients were enrolled under clinicaltrials.gov protocols 00001620, 01623167, 00001397, 00071045, 00081523 and 00961064 in the USA. Ficoll-Paque density gradient centrifugation was used to isolate peripheral blood mononuclear cells. CD4+ and CD8+ T cells were sorted by FACS or magnetic beads before DNA extraction.

Profiling of TCR beta VDJ combinations and CDR3 sequences used genomic DNA as the template. TCR repertoire sequencing was run on an Illumina HiSeq 2000. For the original study's pipeline: TRBV/TRBJ rearrangement plots, CDR3 size and DJ length profiles, and Simpson's diversity index were used to assess repertoires. The immunodominant clone was defined as the most abundant DNA sequence in deep sequencing data. CDR3 amino acid sequences were checked for sharing across subjects and were also compared against the VDJdb database and published repertoires. TCRdb trimmed public reads at Q25 via fastp, called clones via MiXCR and kept in-frame beta chains. Each CDR3 protein appears once, grouped with its most common genes and DNA. V and J calls and clone size were set by TCRdb, not the authors. The sample records 250,000 to 350,000 distinct CDR3 sequences, about three fifths of which are singletons. The top ten clonotypes cover roughly 1.2% of the sample.

Study-wide findings and limitations: CD8+ Simpson's diversity did not differ significantly between patients and healthy controls (P=0.060). Around 30 CD8+ CDR3 sequences were shared between patients and controls but appeared highly expressed in patients and within their immunodominant clones.

V loses 6 bases at its end and J loses 7 bases; junction bases beyond the gene matches: 6. From its cysteine to its phenylalanine, the CDR3 spans 15 amino acids. This entry keeps only the CDR3 DNA: 45 bases, framed from base 1. The germline V gene encodes CDR1 SNHLY and CDR2 FYNNEI. The source is a human donor with aplastic anemia. The sample consisted of sorted CD4+, CD8+, or CD8+CD57+ T cells (not recorded which) from PBMCs. The receptor chain draws on TRBV2 and TRBJ2-1, and TRBD2 matches 13 of the central bases. The CDR3 region has the sequence CASRLLAGGINEQFF. The DNA sequence is TGTGCCAGCAGATTACTAGCGGGGGGGATAAATGAGCAGTTCTTC.